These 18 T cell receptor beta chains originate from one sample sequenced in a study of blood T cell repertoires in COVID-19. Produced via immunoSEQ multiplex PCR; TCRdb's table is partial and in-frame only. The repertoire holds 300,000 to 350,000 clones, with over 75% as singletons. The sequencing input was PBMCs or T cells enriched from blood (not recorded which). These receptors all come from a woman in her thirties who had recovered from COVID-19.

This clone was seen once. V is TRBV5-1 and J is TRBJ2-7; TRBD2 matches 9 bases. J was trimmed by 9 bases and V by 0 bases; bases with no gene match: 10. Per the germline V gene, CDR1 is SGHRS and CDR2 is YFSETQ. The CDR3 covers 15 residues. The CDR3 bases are TGCGCCAGCAGCTTGGGTGCGGGGGGGACCGGAGGGCAGTACTTC. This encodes CASSLGAGGTGGQYF. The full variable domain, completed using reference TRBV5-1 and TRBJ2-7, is KAGVTQTPRYLIKTRGQQVTLSCSPISGHRSVSWYQQTPGQGLQFLFEYFSETQRNKGNFPGRFSGRQFSNSRSEMNVSTLELGDSALYLCASSLGAGGTGGQYFGPGTRLTVT.

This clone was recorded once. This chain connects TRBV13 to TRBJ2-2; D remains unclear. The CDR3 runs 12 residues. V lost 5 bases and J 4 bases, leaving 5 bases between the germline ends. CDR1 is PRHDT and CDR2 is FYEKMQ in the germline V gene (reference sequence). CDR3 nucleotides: TGTGCCAGCAGCCAGTTCACCGGGGAGCTGTTTTTT. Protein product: CASSQFTGELFF.

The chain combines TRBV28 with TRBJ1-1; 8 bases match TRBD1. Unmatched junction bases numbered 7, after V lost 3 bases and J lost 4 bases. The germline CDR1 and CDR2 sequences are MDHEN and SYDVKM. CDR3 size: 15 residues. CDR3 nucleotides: TGTGCCAGCAGTTTTATGGACAGGGATTCCACTGAAGCTTTCTTT. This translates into CASSFMDRDSTEAFF.

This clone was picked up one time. CDR3 sequence (DNA): TGTGCCAGCAGCCTATACCCCGGGACAGGGGCTGAAAAACTGTTTTTT. It translates to CASSLYPGTGAEKLFF. V and J are TRBV14 and TRBJ1-4; TRBD1 matches at 10 bases. V lost 4 bases and J lost 7; bases outside the gene matches: 9. Germline assignment: CDR1 SGHDN and CDR2 FVKESK. This CDR3 region has 16 residues.

In DNA, the CDR3 is TGTGCCAGCAGCGTAGAAGGAGCGAACACCGGGGAGCTGTTTTTT. Its protein is CASSVEGANTGELFF. V usage is TRBV9 and J usage is TRBJ2-2; D is unclear. There are 15 residues in the CDR3. Germline CDR1 is SGDLS and CDR2 is YYNGEE. V lost 0 bases and J lost 0, with 6 bases in between.

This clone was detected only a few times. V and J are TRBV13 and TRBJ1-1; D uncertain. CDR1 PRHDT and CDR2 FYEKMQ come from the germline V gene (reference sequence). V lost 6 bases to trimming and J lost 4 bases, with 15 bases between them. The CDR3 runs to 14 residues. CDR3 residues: CASSSGGGSTEAFF. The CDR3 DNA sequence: TGTGCCAGCAGTTCTGGAGGAGGGAGCACTGAAGCTTTCTTT.

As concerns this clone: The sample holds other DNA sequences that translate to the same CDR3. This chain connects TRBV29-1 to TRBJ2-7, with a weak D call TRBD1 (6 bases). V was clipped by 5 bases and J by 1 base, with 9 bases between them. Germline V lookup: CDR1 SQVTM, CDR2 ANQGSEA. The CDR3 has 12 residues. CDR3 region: CSVRTASYEQYF. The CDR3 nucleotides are TGCAGCGTTAGGACAGCATCCTACGAGCAGTACTTC.

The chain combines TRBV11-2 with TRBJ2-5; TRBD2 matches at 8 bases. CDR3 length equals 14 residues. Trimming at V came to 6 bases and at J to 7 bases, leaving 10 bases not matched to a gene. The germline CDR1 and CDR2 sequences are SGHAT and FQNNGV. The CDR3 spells CASRTAGVVGTQYF. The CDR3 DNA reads TGTGCCAGCAGGACAGCGGGGGTCGTGGGGACCCAGTACTTC.

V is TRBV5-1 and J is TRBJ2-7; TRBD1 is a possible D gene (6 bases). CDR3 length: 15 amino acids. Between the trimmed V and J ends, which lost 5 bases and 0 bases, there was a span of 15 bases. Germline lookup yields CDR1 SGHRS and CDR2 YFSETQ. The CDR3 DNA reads TGCGCCAGCAGTGCCGGGACAAGGGGCTCCTACGAGCAGTACTTC. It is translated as CASSAGTRGSYEQYF.

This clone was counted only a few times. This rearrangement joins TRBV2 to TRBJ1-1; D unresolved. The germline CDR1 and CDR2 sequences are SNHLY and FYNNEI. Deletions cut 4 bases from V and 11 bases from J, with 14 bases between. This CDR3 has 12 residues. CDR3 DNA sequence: TGTGCCAGCAGTGGGCGCGGGGATGGGGCTTTCTTT. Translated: CASSGRGDGAFF.

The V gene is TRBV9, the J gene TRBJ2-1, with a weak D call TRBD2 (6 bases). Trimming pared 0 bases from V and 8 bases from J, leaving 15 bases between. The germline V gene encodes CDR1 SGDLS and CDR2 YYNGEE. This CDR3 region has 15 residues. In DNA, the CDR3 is TGTGCCAGCAGCGTAGGGCAGGGAGGTAGGGATGAGCAGTTCTTC. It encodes CASSVGQGGRDEQFF.

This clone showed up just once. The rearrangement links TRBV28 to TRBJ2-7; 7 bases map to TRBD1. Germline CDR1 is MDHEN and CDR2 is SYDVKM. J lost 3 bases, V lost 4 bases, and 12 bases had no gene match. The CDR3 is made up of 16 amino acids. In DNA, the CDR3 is TGTGCCAGCAGTTCCCCAGGGCGGACAGGATTCTACGAGCAGTACTTC. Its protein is CASSSPGRTGFYEQYF.

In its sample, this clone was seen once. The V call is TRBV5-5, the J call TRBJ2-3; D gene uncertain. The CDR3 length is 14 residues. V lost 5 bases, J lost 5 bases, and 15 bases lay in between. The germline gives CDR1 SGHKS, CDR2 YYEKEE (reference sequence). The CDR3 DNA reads TGTGCCAGCAGTATTCAGATTCCTGGAGATACGCAGTATTTT. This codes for CASSIQIPGDTQYF. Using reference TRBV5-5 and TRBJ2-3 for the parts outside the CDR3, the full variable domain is DAGVTQSPTHLIKTRGQQVTLRCSPISGHKSVSWYQQVLGQGPQFIFQYYEKEERGRGNFPDRFSARQFPNYSSELNVNALLLGDSALYLCASSIQIPGDTQYFGPGTRLTVL.

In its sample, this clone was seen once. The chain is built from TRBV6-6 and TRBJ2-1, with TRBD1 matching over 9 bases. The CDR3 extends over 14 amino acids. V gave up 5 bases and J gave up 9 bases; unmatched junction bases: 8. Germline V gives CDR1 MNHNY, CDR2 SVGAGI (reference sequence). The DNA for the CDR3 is TGTGCCAGCAGTACAGGGGGCTCAGTGGGTGAGCAGTTCTTC. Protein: CASSTGGSVGEQFF.

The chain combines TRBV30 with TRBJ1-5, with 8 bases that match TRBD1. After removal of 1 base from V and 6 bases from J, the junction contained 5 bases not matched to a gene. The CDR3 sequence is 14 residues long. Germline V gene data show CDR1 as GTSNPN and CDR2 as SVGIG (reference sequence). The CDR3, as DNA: TGTGCCTGGAGTGGAACAGGGGGAGCTCAGCCCCAGCATTTT. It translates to CAWSGTGGAQPQHF.

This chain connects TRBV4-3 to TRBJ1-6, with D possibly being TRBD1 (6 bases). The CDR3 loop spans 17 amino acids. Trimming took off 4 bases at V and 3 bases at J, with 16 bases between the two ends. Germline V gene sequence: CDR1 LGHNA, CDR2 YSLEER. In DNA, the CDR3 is TGCGCCAGCAGCCTTGAAGACAGGCGTATCTATAATTCACCCCTCCACTTT. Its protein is CASSLEDRRIYNSPLHF.

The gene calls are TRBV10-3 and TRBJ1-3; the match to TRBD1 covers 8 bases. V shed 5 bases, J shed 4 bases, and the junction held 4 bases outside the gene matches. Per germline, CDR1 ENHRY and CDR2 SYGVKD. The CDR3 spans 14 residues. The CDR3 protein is CAISPGGAGNTIYF. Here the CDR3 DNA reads TGTGCCATCAGTCCAGGGGGCGCCGGAAACACCATATATTTT.

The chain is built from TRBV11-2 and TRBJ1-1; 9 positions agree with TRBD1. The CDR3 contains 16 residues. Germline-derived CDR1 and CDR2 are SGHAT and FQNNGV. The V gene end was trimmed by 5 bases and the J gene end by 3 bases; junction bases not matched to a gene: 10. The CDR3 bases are TGTGCCAGCAGCGCGGGACAGGGCCGGGCGCACACTGAAGCTTTCTTT. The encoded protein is CASSAGQGRAHTEAFF.